The 5 T cell receptor beta chains below were found in one sample sequenced in a study of T cells in localized non-small cell lung cancer. Profiling relied on immunoSEQ multiplex PCR, and the TCRdb table lists in-frame clones only, not all of them. This sample carries some 11,000 clones, 60% to 75% of them seen once, and the ten largest clones take roughly a third. The sample consisted of peripheral blood, taken before any cancer treatment. These receptor sequences come from a male donor at least 60 years old with stage I lung adenocarcinoma.

The chain carries TRBV5-1 and TRBJ2-3; TRBD2 agrees at 7 bases. The V gene end was trimmed by 4 bases and the J gene end by 5 bases; junction bases not matched to a gene: 13. Germline-derived CDR1 and CDR2 are SGHRS and YFSETQ. There are 16 residues in the CDR3. The CDR3 nucleotides read TGCGCCAGCAGCCGCGGGGGAGCGGGGTTAGTAGATACGCAGTATTTT. Amino acids: CASSRGGAGLVDTQYF.

V usage is TRBV5-4 and J usage is TRBJ1-2; weak D call: TRBD1 (6 bases). Germline lookup yields CDR1 SGHNT and CDR2 YYREEE (reference sequence). The length of the CDR3 is 14 residues. V lost 4 bases, J lost 3 bases, and 13 bases lay in between. The CDR3 sequence: CASSHGEGDYGYTF. Written as DNA, the CDR3 is TGTGCCAGCAGCCACGGGGAGGGGGACTATGGCTACACCTTC.

The chain uses TRBV18 and TRBJ2-7; 10 bases align to TRBD1. Germline V lookup: CDR1 KGHSH, CDR2 LQKENI. Trimming removed 4 bases from V and 6 bases from J; junction bases left unmatched: 9. The CDR3 is made up of 15 amino acids. CDR3 residues: CASSRPGQGNGEQYF. The CDR3 DNA is TGTGCCAGCTCACGACCGGGACAGGGGAACGGCGAGCAGTACTTC.

The V and J genes are TRBV7-9 and TRBJ1-1, with 8 positions matching TRBD1. V lost 1 base, J lost 3 bases, and 10 bases stayed unmatched. The CDR3 is made up of 17 amino acids. Germline lookup yields CDR1 SEHNR and CDR2 FQNEAQ (reference sequence). The CDR3 sequence is CASSLGGQAQSYTEAFF. The CDR3, as DNA: TGTGCCAGCAGCTTAGGGGGACAGGCGCAGTCGTACACTGAAGCTTTCTTT.

This rearrangement joins TRBV5-8 to TRBJ1-5; no reliable D call. V dropped 1 base and J dropped 6 bases, with 8 bases sitting between them. Germline V CDR1 and CDR2: SGHTS, YDEGEE. The CDR3 covers 13 residues. The CDR3 sequence is CASSLYMGQPQHF. CDR3 nucleotides: TGTGCCAGCAGCTTGTATATGGGTCAGCCCCAGCATTTT.